The rows below give T cell receptor beta chains drawn from one sample of a study of shared clonotypes between healthy human individuals. Libraries were prepared by immunoSEQ multiplex PCR; TCRdb keeps only in-frame clonotypes and omits some of them. The sample carries about 1,500,000 clones, approximately 96% recorded once. Sequencing used naive CD4+ T cells sorted from blood. These receptors originate from a man younger than 40 in good health. Both conserved end residues are part of each CDR3. The D gene is left open where the match is weak. Expanded clones are given a class, and other clones once, few, many or no size at all.

v_call	clone_size	d_call	j_call	cdr3_nt	cdr3_aa
TRBV4-3	NA	NA	TRBJ1-3	TGCGCCAGCAGCCAAGATAGCGCCAGGCCAAACACCATATATTTT	CASSQDSARPNTIYF
TRBV27	NA	NA	TRBJ1-1	TGTGCCAGCAGTACCCTCGACAGCATCACTGAAGCTTTCTTT	CASSTLDSITEAFF
TRBV30	few	NA	TRBJ2-2	TGTGCCTGGAGTTCGACATGGATGCAGGCGGACACCGGGGAGCTGTTTTTT	CAWSSTWMQADTGELFF
TRBV9	NA	TRBD2	TRBJ2-3	TGTGCCAGCAGCGTAGCCCAGACTAGCGGTTATAGCACAGATACGCAGTATTTT	CASSVAQTSGYSTDTQYF
TRBV5-6	NA	NA	TRBJ2-1	TGTGCCAGCAGCGCAAGTACAGGGTCCAATGAGCAGTTCTTC	CASSASTGSNEQFF
TRBV30	NA	NA	TRBJ2-1	TGTGCCTGGAGTGTCAACTTCGGAAGCTCCTACAATGAGCAGTTCTTC	CAWSVNFGSSYNEQFF
TRBV7-2	NA	NA	TRBJ2-1	TGTGCCAGCAGCTTAGAATCTTCGGGTAGATCGCGTGAGCAGTTCTTC	CASSLESSGRSREQFF
TRBV15	NA	NA	TRBJ1-1	TGTGCCACCAGCACCGAGCCCAACAGGGTAGGGACTGAAGCTTTCTTT	CATSTEPNRVGTEAFF
TRBV15	NA	NA	TRBJ1-2	TGTGCCACCAGCAGAGTTGGGGTGGAGACAGGAGCTAACTATGGCTACACCTTC	CATSRVGVETGANYGYTF
TRBV7-2	once	NA	TRBJ2-7	TGTGCCAGCAGCTTAGTTTTTGGAAGCGGGGAGCAGTACTTC	CASSLVFGSGEQYF
TRBV25-1	NA	NA	TRBJ2-5	TGTGCCAGCAGCCTTCCGGGACCCCAAGAGACCCAGTACTTC	CASSLPGPQETQYF
TRBV13	NA	NA	TRBJ2-3	TGTGCCAGCAGCCCCAGGGGCCGAAGCACAGATACGCAGTATTTT	CASSPRGRSTDTQYF
TRBV27	NA	NA	TRBJ2-2	TGTGCCAGCAGTTTATACGGACAGGGAGGGTCCGGGGAGCTGTTTTTT	CASSLYGQGGSGELFF
TRBV7-8	NA	NA	TRBJ1-5	TGTGCCAGCAGCTTAGCTGGGACCGAAGTAAATCAGCCCCAGCATTTT	CASSLAGTEVNQPQHF
TRBV10-1	NA	TRBD1	TRBJ2-3	TGCGCCAGCAGTGGGTTAGCAGGGGGAGATACGCAGTATTTT	CASSGLAGGDTQYF
TRBV6-6	NA	TRBD1	TRBJ1-1	TGTGTCCACGCAGAGGGGGCGCTTCCCACTGAAGCTTTCTTT	CVHAEGALPTEAFF
TRBV20-1	NA	NA	TRBJ1-1	TGCAGTGCCCTTGACGTCTTTGAAGCTTTCTTT	CSALDVFEAFF
TRBV13	NA	NA	TRBJ2-5	TGTGCCACCACTCTAGGGATAGAGACCCAGTACTTC	CATTLGIETQYF
TRBV11-2	NA	TRBD2	TRBJ2-5	TGTGCCAGCAGACGTACTAGCGGGAGTGGGGAGACCCAGTACTTC	CASRRTSGSGETQYF
TRBV5-1	NA	TRBD1	TRBJ2-7	TGCGCCAGCAGCCGGGACAGCCTACGGGAGCAGTACTTC	CASSRDSLREQYF
TRBV7-9	NA	NA	TRBJ2-1	TGTGCCAGCAGCTTCTCCCTAGACTACAATGAGCAGTTCTTC	CASSFSLDYNEQFF
TRBV2	once	TRBD2	TRBJ2-1	TGTGCCAGCAGAAGACTAGCGGAGCTTGCCTACAATGAGCAGTTCTTC	CASRRLAELAYNEQFF
TRBV6-1	NA	NA	TRBJ2-3	TGTGCCAGCAGTGTTGGCACGACGACAGATACGCAGTATTTT	CASSVGTTTDTQYF
TRBV28	NA	NA	TRBJ1-1	TGTGCCAGCAGTTCACACTATCCCGCAGGGACTGAAGCTTTCTTT	CASSSHYPAGTEAFF
TRBV5-4	NA	NA	TRBJ2-2	TGTGCCAGCAGCGCCCTTGGTCTGAACACCGGGGAGCTGTTTTTT	CASSALGLNTGELFF
TRBV7-6	NA	NA	TRBJ2-1	TGTGCCAGCACGGAAATCGCTTGGAGTGAGCAGTTCTTC	CASTEIAWSEQFF
TRBV5-1	NA	NA	TRBJ1-5	TGCGCCAGCAGCTTGTCATACAATCAGCCCCAGCATTTT	CASSLSYNQPQHF
TRBV14	NA	TRBD2	TRBJ2-2	TGTGCCAGCAGCCCATTTAGAACTAGCGCAAAGACCGGGGAGCTGTTTTTT	CASSPFRTSAKTGELFF
TRBV10-3	NA	NA	TRBJ1-5	TGTGCCATCAGTGACAGAATGAATAGCAATCAGCCCCAGCATTTT	CAISDRMNSNQPQHF
TRBV6-4	NA	NA	TRBJ2-1	TGTGCCAGCAGTTCCAACGGACTAACGAGCGAGCAGTTCTTC	CASSSNGLTSEQFF
TRBV19	NA	NA	TRBJ1-1	TGTGCCAGTAGTATTTCTTCCGGGACACGAGCTTTCTTT	CASSISSGTRAFF
TRBV5-6	NA	NA	TRBJ2-1	TGTGCCAGCAGCTTCGACACACTCTACAATGAGCAGTTCTTC	CASSFDTLYNEQFF
TRBV5-1	once	TRBD2	TRBJ2-7	TGCGCCAGCAGCCTCCGGACTAGCGGGAGAGGGCTCTACGAGCAGTACTTC	CASSLRTSGRGLYEQYF
TRBV7-9	NA	TRBD2	TRBJ2-1	TGTGCCAGCAGCTTAGCAGGTTTGGCTAGCGGGAGGAGGAATGAGCAGTTCTTC	CASSLAGLASGRRNEQFF
TRBV5-1	NA	NA	TRBJ1-1	TGCGCCAGCAGCTTGGAACCGATGAACACTGAAGCTTTCTTT	CASSLEPMNTEAFF
TRBV5-6	NA	TRBD2	TRBJ2-3	TGTGCCAGCAGCTCCAGAGCGGGAGGCACAGATACGCAGTATTTT	CASSSRAGGTDTQYF
TRBV7-9	NA	NA	TRBJ1-1	TGTGCCAGCAGCCAGACGGGGGCTAACACTGAAGCTTTCTTT	CASSQTGANTEAFF
TRBV14	NA	NA	TRBJ2-3	TGTGCCAGCAGCCAAGATCAGGGCCGCAGCACAGATACGCAGTATTTT	CASSQDQGRSTDTQYF
TRBV28	NA	NA	TRBJ2-7	TGTGCCAGCAGTTTAGGTCCACAGAGTAAATACGAGCAGTACTTC	CASSLGPQSKYEQYF
TRBV27	NA	TRBD1	TRBJ1-2	TGTGCCAGCAGTATGACAGGGGGAGGGTATAACTATGGCTACACCTTC	CASSMTGGGYNYGYTF
TRBV28	NA	NA	TRBJ1-1	TGTGCCAGCAGGATCGGCCTCGAAGCTTTCTTT	CASRIGLEAFF
TRBV5-1	once	NA	TRBJ2-7	TGCGCCAGCAGCTTAGAATCCTACGAGCAGTACTTC	CASSLESYEQYF
TRBV7-9	NA	TRBD2	TRBJ2-1	TGTGCCAGCAGCTTAGTAGGTAGCGGGACCCCGTCGGGCTACAATGAGCAGTTCTTC	CASSLVGSGTPSGYNEQFF
TRBV7-6	NA	NA	TRBJ2-7	TGTGCCAGCAGCTTAGCACCAGCGGTCTCCTACGAGCAGTACTTC	CASSLAPAVSYEQYF
TRBV28	NA	TRBD1	TRBJ1-2	TGTGCCAGCAGTTTCCCCCAGGGGGCCTCCTATGGCTACACCTTC	CASSFPQGASYGYTF
TRBV6-1	NA	TRBD1	TRBJ2-7	TGTGCCAGCAGGGCACAGGGGCTCTACGAGCAGTACTTC	CASRAQGLYEQYF
TRBV10-3	NA	NA	TRBJ1-1	TGTGCCATCAGTGAGGGGAAATGGGGCACTGAAGCTTTCTTT	CAISEGKWGTEAFF
TRBV28	NA	TRBD2	TRBJ2-4	TGTGCCAGCAGGAACCCTATCTCCCTAGCGGGAGGGGGGAACATTCAGTACTTC	CASRNPISLAGGGNIQYF
TRBV2	NA	TRBD1	TRBJ1-4	TGTGCCAGCCGCAGAGACAGGGGCACGACTAATGAAAAACTGTTTTTT	CASRRDRGTTNEKLFF
TRBV6-5	NA	NA	TRBJ2-7	TGTGCCAGCAGCCGTCAAGATCGGTACGAGCAGTACTTC	CASSRQDRYEQYF
TRBV6-6	NA	NA	TRBJ1-5	TGTGCCACCACCTCAAACGAGGGGAATCAGCCCCAGCATTTT	CATTSNEGNQPQHF
TRBV5-1	NA	NA	TRBJ2-5	TGCGCCAGCAGCTCCACTATGGTCGGTAGGCAAGAGACCCAGTACTTC	CASSSTMVGRQETQYF
TRBV28	NA	TRBD2	TRBJ2-3	TGTGCCAGCCTTGCTAGAGCGGGACGAACGCAGTATTTT	CASLARAGRTQYF